This entry describes one T cell receptor beta chain. Authors' data handling: Nucleated cell number was recorded as an estimate derived from reference gene primer amplification. The table came from immunoSEQ multiplex PCR; TCRdb's copy has only in-frame clones and leaves some out. D and trimming were read from the DNA, whereas the V and J calls and clone size are those reported in that table. In the table there are a few hundred thousand clones, approximately 82% of which are singletons. This record comes from a study of blood T cell repertoires in COVID-19. Across the whole study: Samples came from the United States, Italy and Spain, spanning acute and convalescent COVID-19.

CDR3 length equals 11 residues. V was cut by 3 bases and J by 8 bases, with 7 bases left in between. Germline values: CDR1 LGHDT, CDR2 YNNKEL (reference sequence). The clonotype was recovered from a man aged 40-50 years who had recovered from COVID-19. Source material: peripheral blood. The rearrangement uses TRBV3-1 (or the pseudogene TRBV3-2) and TRBJ1-1; D is uncertain. CDR3 sequence reads: CASSHVQEAFF. The CDR3 DNA sequence: TGTGCCAGCAGCCACGTACAGGAAGCTTTCTTT.